A single sample is the source of the 2 T cell receptor beta chains below, sequenced in a study of identical twins. TCRdb itself ran the 5' RACE reads through MiXCR, one entry per CDR3 protein. This table holds about 340,000 distinct CDR3 sequences, about 9% found once. What was sequenced was naive T cells sorted from blood. These receptors all come from a woman aged 45-65 years in good health.

This clonotype was detected ten times or more. The V gene is TRBV20-1, the J gene TRBJ2-1; D may be TRBD1 or TRBD2 (5 bases each). V gave up 0 bases and J gave up 9 bases, with 9 bases separating them. The CDR3 extends over 12 amino acids. Germline V gene data show CDR1 as DFQATT and CDR2 as SNEGSKA (reference sequence). CDR3 loop: CSARDNGGEQFF. Here the CDR3 DNA reads TGCAGTGCTAGAGATAATGGGGGTGAGCAGTTCTTC.

This clonotype was observed at least ten times. This chain connects TRBV12-3 or TRBV12-4 to TRBJ2-1; TRBD2 matches at 8 bases. The junction had 5 bases not matched to a gene; V was cut back by 8 bases and J by 5 bases. The CDR3 runs 13 residues. CDR3 loop: CASALAENNEQFF. The CDR3 nucleotides read TGTGCCAGCGCACTAGCGGAAAACAATGAGCAGTTCTTC.